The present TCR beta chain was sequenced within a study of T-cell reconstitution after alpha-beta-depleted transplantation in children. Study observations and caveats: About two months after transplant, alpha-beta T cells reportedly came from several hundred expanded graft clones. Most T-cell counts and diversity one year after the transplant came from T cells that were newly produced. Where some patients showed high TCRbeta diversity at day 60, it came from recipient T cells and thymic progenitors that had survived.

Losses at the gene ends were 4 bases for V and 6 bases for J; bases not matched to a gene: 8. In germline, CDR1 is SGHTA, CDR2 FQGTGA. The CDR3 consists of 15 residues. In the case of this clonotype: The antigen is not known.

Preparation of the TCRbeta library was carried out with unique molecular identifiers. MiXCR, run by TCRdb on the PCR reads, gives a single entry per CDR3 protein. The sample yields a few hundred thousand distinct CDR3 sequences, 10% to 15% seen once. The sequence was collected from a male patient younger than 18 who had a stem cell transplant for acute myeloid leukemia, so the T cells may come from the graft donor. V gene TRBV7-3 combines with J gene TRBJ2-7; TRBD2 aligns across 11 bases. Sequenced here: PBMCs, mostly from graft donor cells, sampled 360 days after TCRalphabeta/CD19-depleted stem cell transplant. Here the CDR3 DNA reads TGTGCCAGCAGCTCGATACTAGCGGGAGTCGCCGAGCAGTACTTC. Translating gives CASSSILAGVAEQYF.